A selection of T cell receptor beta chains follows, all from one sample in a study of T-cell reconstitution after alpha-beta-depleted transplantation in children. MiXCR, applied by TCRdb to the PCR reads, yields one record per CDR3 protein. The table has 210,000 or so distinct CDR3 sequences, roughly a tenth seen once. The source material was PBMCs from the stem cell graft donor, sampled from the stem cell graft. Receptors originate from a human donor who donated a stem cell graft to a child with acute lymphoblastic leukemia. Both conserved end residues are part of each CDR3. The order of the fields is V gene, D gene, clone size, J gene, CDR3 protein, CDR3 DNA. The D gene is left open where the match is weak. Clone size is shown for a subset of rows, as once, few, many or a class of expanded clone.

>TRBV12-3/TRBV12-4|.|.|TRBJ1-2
CATKDGAISAYTF
TGTGCCACCAAGGATGGGGCCATCAGCGCCTACACCTTC
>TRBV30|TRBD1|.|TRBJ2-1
CAWSRTGTSSYNEQFF
TGTGCCTGGAGCCGGACAGGGACGAGCTCCTACAATGAGCAGTTCTTC
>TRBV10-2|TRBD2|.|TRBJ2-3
CASSESSGVTDTQYF
TGCGCCAGCAGTGAATCTAGCGGGGTGACAGATACGCAGTATTTT
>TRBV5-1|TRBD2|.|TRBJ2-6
CASSDFSSGGRSGANVLTF
TGCGCCAGCAGCGATTTCAGTAGCGGGGGCCGTTCTGGGGCCAACGTCCTGACTTTC
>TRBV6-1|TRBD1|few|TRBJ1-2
CASSDWTGTGGYTF
TGTGCCAGCAGTGACTGGACAGGGACAGGGGGCTACACCTTC
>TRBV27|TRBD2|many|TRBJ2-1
CASSKRTSGGADEQFF
TGTGCCAGCAGCAAGAGGACTAGCGGGGGGGCAGATGAGCAGTTCTTC
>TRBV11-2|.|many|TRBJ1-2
CASSLQADHGYTF
TGTGCCAGCAGCTTACAGGCGGACCATGGCTACACCTTC
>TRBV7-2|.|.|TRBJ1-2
CASSLRQPVPGGYTF
TGTGCCAGCAGCTTGCGTCAGCCGGTCCCGGGGGGCTACACCTTC
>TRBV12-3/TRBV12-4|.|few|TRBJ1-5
CASSLFRGGHQPQHF
TGTGCCAGCAGTTTATTCCGGGGAGGTCATCAGCCCCAGCATTTT
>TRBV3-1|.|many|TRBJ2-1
CASSGGPYNEQFF
TGTGCCAGCAGCGGGGGCCCCTACAATGAGCAGTTCTTC
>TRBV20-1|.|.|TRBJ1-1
CSARDPGNAKGLGGAFF
TGCAGTGCTAGAGATCCCGGAAATGCAAAAGGACTGGGGGGAGCTTTCTTT
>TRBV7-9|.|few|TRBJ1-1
CASRAGTEAFF
TGTGCCAGCAGGGCGGGCACTGAAGCTTTCTTT
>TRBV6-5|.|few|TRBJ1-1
CASSYGPLNTEAFF
TGTGCCAGCAGTTACGGACCCTTGAACACTGAAGCTTTCTTT
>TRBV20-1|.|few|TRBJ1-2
CRPELSYGYTF
TGCAGACCCGAATTGAGCTATGGCTACACCTTC
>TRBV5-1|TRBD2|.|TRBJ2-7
CASSLGGGVSSYEQYF
TGCGCCAGCAGCTTGGGCGGGGGGGTAAGCTCCTACGAGCAGTACTTC
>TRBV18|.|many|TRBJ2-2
CASSPYQGAGELFF
TGTGCCAGCTCACCGTATCAAGGGGCCGGGGAGCTGTTTTTT
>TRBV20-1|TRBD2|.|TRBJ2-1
CSARDTSGGANEQFF
TGCAGTGCTAGAGATACTAGCGGGGGGGCCAATGAGCAGTTCTTC
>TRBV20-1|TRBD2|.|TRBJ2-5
CSARESGGVQETQYF
TGCAGTGCTAGAGAGTCCGGGGGGGTACAAGAGACCCAGTACTTC
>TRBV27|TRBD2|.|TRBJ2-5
CASSSVSGVQETQYF
TGTGCCAGCAGTTCAGTTAGCGGGGTCCAAGAGACCCAGTACTTC
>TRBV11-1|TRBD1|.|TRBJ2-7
CASTTREITGGPTYEQYF
TGTGCCAGCACCACGAGGGAGATAACAGGGGGCCCCACCTACGAGCAGTACTTC
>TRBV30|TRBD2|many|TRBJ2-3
CAWRTSGNTQYF
TGTGCCTGGAGGACTAGCGGGAATACGCAGTATTTT
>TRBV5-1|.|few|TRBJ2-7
CASSLVSGPYEQYF
TGCGCCAGCAGCTTGGTTTCAGGGCCCTACGAGCAGTACTTC
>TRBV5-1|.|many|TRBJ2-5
CASSLSFGSGYQETQYF
TGCGCCAGCAGCTTGAGTTTTGGGTCAGGCTACCAAGAGACCCAGTACTTC
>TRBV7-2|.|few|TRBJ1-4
CASSLQSYSKGLFF
TGTGCCAGCAGCTTACAGTCCTACTCGAAAGGGTTGTTTTTT
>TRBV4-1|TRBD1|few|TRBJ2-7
CASSQQTGPYEQYF
TGCGCCAGCAGCCAACAGACAGGGCCGTACGAGCAGTACTTC
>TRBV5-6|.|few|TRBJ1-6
CATQMGVSPLHF
TGTGCCACCCAGATGGGGGTATCACCCCTCCACTTT
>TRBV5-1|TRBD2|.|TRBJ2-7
CASSIRLAGDQGEQYF
TGCGCCAGCAGCATCAGACTAGCGGGGGACCAAGGCGAGCAGTACTTC
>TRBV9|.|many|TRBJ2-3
CASSAQNTQYF
TGTGCCAGCAGCGCCCAAAATACGCAGTATTTT
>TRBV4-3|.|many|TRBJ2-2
CASSQELGGAGELFF
TGCGCCAGCAGCCAAGAGTTAGGGGGGGCCGGGGAGCTGTTTTTT
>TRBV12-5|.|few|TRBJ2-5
CASGPSGTETQYF
TGTGCTAGTGGCCCCTCCGGGACGGAGACCCAGTACTTC